A selection of T cell receptor beta chains follows, all from one sample in a study of blood T cell repertoires in COVID-19. Profiled with immunoSEQ multiplex PCR; TCRdb holds only in-frame clones, not every one. The repertoire holds 62,000 or so clones, with 80% to 90% as singletons. The specimen was peripheral blood. The receptors derive from a woman aged 60-75 years with acute or convalescent COVID-19. Each CDR3 is given without its conserved first and last residue.

>TRBJ1-4|TRBV18
ASSPATGTGSEKLF
>TRBJ1-1|TRBV18
ASSPRQSSSEAF
>TRBJ1-6|TRBV6-1
ASSEAPGINSPLH
>TRBJ2-7|TRBV11-2
ASSLNTGGGSYEQY
>TRBJ2-3|TRBV5-4
ASSLIGGIPVNTQY
>TRBJ2-7|TRBV25-1
ASREGTYEQY
>TRBJ1-2|TRBV5-6
ASSLVSQGAPGYT
>TRBJ1-1|TRBV3-1/TRBV3-2
ASSHRGGASEAF
>TRBJ2-1|TRBV2
ASTQGSRGNEQF
>TRBJ1-5|TRBV19
ASSISGQNNQPQH
>TRBJ1-6|TRBV9
ASSVSSGRNSPLH
>TRBJ2-7|TRBV6-6
ASSYSRQQEQY
>TRBJ2-6|TRBV18
ASSPSGQGPSGANVLT
>TRBJ2-1|TRBV5-1
ASSRTSEYNEQF
>TRBJ1-1|TRBV3-1/TRBV3-2
ASSQRHLHLNTEAF
>TRBJ2-7|TRBV24-1
ATSDRDRSGSYEQY
>TRBJ2-5|TRBV2
ASSRGLAGQETQY
>TRBJ2-2|TRBV7-9
ASSLLNTGELF
>TRBJ2-5|TRBV7-6
ASSLWAETQY
>TRBJ1-1|TRBV15
ATSRGPDRNTEAF
>TRBJ1-3|TRBV5-8
ASSLEGVSSGNTIY
>TRBJ1-1|TRBV15
ATSRDLNTEAF
>TRBJ2-1|TRBV18
ASSPLGSRQGPYNEQF
>TRBJ1-1|TRBV28
ASSPATGRNTEAF
>TRBJ1-1|TRBV6-5
AAAADRNTEAF
>TRBJ1-4|TRBV7-9
ASSQLSAGVNEKLF
>TRBJ2-1|TRBV21-1
ASLRGGTGTSGSYNEQF
>TRBJ1-2|TRBV15
ATSRERGTGGYT
>TRBJ2-7|TRBV20-1
SASRQLLDSYEQY
>TRBJ2-7|TRBV28
ASSATGGLQGSYEQY
>TRBJ2-7|TRBV7-9
ASSPSGSSTYEQY
>TRBJ2-7|TRBV6-5
ASNLQGTYEQY
>TRBJ2-2|TRBV3-1/TRBV3-2
ASSQDPKGTGELF
>TRBJ1-6|TRBV4-1
ASSQLRDSSYNSPLH
>TRBJ1-1|TRBV6-1
ASSEDTGWGNTEAF
>TRBJ1-1|TRBV20-1
SASRELNTEAF
>TRBJ2-5|TRBV6-1
ASSETSGGAETQY
>TRBJ2-5|TRBV5-1
ASSPGQGGPETQY
>TRBJ1-5|TRBV19
ASSPTRTFSSGDQPQH
>TRBJ2-6|TRBV24-1
ATSESDQTGANVLT
>TRBJ1-1|TRBV5-1
ASSLALGQGISNTEAF
>TRBJ1-6|TRBV2
ASSEQGFPYNSPLH
>TRBJ1-4|TRBV6-1
ASSDGTGGNEKLF
>TRBJ2-7|TRBV7-9
ASSHQLGQGYEQY
>TRBJ2-7|TRBV3-1/TRBV3-2
ASSQNVGQGVYEQY
>TRBJ2-3|TRBV6-5
ASSPGQGTDTQY
>TRBJ1-6|TRBV15
ATSRDRGSPLH
>TRBJ1-1|TRBV7-2
ASSFRQGNTEAF
>TRBJ2-1|TRBV7-3
ASSLTLRTSGTYNEQF
>TRBJ2-3|TRBV24-1
ATSARQTSTDTQY
>TRBJ2-5|TRBV12-3/TRBV12-4
ASSLRGRQTQY
>TRBJ1-2|TRBV10-3
AISGTGDNYGYT
>TRBJ2-1|TRBV5-8
ASSLGLGEYNEQF
>TRBJ2-7|TRBV14
ASSQEDVRRQGGYEQY